One and the same sample provided the 15 T cell receptor beta chains below, sequenced in a study of T cell responses to AZD1222 COVID-19 vaccine. Data came from immunoSEQ multiplex PCR; TCRdb stores just in-frame clones and leaves some out. The top ten hold 8% of the sample, which has 85,000 to 120,000 clones, 90% seen once. The sequenced sample was peripheral blood, obtained 28 days after the second AZD1222 dose. These receptors were collected from an adult who received the AZD1222 COVID-19 vaccine.

This chain joins TRBV27 and TRBJ2-1; D not resolved. The CDR3 covers 13 residues. Germline values: CDR1 MNHEY, CDR2 SMNVEV (reference sequence). Trimming removed 1 base at V and 10 bases at J, with 11 bases between. The CDR3 region is CASSLLGLSEQFF. CDR3 coding DNA: TGTGCCAGCAGTTTATTGGGTCTCAGCGAGCAGTTCTTC.

The chain combines TRBV4-2 with TRBJ2-3; 8 bases map to TRBD2. Germline V gene sequence: CDR1 LGHNA, CDR2 YNFKEQ. This CDR3 contains 16 residues. Trimming at V came to 0 bases and at J to 3 bases, leaving 5 bases not matched to a gene. The CDR3 region has the DNA TGTGCCAGCAGCCAAGATCGGCTAGCGGGTACAGATACGCAGTATTTT. Amino acid sequence: CASSQDRLAGTDTQYF.

The chain links TRBV29-1 to TRBJ2-3, with a tentative D call TRBD1 (6 bases). Germline V gene sequence: CDR1 SQVTM, CDR2 ANQGSEA. The CDR3 contains 14 residues. Trimming pared 8 bases from V and 3 bases from J, leaving 18 bases between. The CDR3, as DNA: TGCAGCTCAGACCGGGACATAGGGACAGATACGCAGTATTTT. It is translated as CSSDRDIGTDTQYF.

In its sample, this clone was seen a few times. V is TRBV3-1 (or the pseudogene TRBV3-2) and J is TRBJ2-3; 8 nucleotides match TRBD2. In germline, CDR1 is LGHDT, CDR2 YNNKEL (reference sequence). Germline trimming cut 0 bases from V and 5 bases from J; bases unmatched to any gene: 13. This CDR3 has 18 residues. Written as DNA, the CDR3 is TGTGCCAGCAGCCAAGATCGGGGCGGGGGGCCCGCCGGAGATACGCAGTATTTT. Amino acid sequence: CASSQDRGGGPAGDTQYF.

The CDR3: CASSLVGGTYEQYF. The CDR3, as DNA: TGTGCCAGCAGCTTGGTGGGGGGTACCTACGAGCAGTACTTC. The chain links TRBV11-2 to TRBJ2-7, with D perhaps matching TRBD2 (6 bases). The V end lost 3 bases, the J end lost 2 bases, and 11 bases lay between the germline ends. CDR3 length: 14 residues. Germline CDR1 is SGHAT and CDR2 is FQNNGV.

V gene TRBV7-2 combines with J gene TRBJ2-3, with a weak D call TRBD2 (5 bases). Trimming removed 6 bases from V and 4 bases from J, with 17 bases in between. The CDR3 is 15 amino acids. CDR1 SGHTA and CDR2 FQGNSA come from the germline V gene. This CDR3 is CASRSGLAAADTQYF. The CDR3 nucleotides read TGTGCCAGCAGATCCGGACTCGCCGCGGCAGATACGCAGTATTTT. The whole variable domain, filled in from reference TRBV7-2 and TRBJ2-3, reads GAGVSQSPSNKVTEKGKDVELRCDPISGHTALYWYRQSLGQGLEFLIYFQGNSAPDKSGLPSDRFSAERTGGSVSTLTIQRTQQEDSAVYLCASRSGLAAADTQYFGPGTRLTVL.

This chain connects TRBV10-3 to TRBJ2-5; no reliable D call. With 1 base removed from V and 5 bases from J, the gap between germline ends came to 5 bases. CDR1 is ENHRY, CDR2 SYGVKD, per germline. This CDR3 region has 12 residues. The DNA for the CDR3 is TGTGCCATCAGTGAGTGGGTGGAGACCCAGTACTTC. This encodes CAISEWVETQYF.

J is TRBJ2-4 and V is TRBV28; D might be TRBD1 (5 bases). The CDR3 sequence is 12 residues long. The germline V gene encodes CDR1 MDHEN and CDR2 SYDVKM. Trimming removed 6 bases from V and 11 bases from J, with 14 bases in between. The CDR3 reads CASSITGAFQYF. The CDR3 nucleotides read TGTGCCAGCAGCATTACAGGAGCGTTTCAGTACTTC.

V is TRBV9 and J is TRBJ2-1, with unresolved D. Trimming cost V 0 bases and J 9 bases, with 10 bases left between them. Germline V gene lookup returns CDR1 SGDLS and CDR2 YYNGEE. This CDR3 region has 13 residues. The CDR3 DNA is TGTGCCAGCAGCGTAGTCGTCCCGAGTGAGCAGTTCTTC. Protein: CASSVVVPSEQFF.

The J gene is TRBJ1-2, the V gene TRBV30; D perhaps matches TRBD1 (5 bases). Germline V gene lookup returns CDR1 GTSNPN and CDR2 SVGIG (reference sequence). The CDR3 runs to 12 residues. V was cut by 5 bases and J by 3 bases, with 10 bases left in between. Here the CDR3 DNA reads TGTGCCTGGTGGCAGGGCTACTATGGCTACACCTTC. Its protein is CAWWQGYYGYTF.

The chain has TRBV30 and TRBJ2-7; possible D gene TRBD2, 6 bases. CDR1 GTSNPN and CDR2 SVGIG come from the germline V gene (reference sequence). CDR3 length: 12 amino acids. With 8 bases removed from V and 3 bases from J, the gap between germline ends came to 14 bases. The CDR3 protein is CALGGGGYEQYF. The CDR3 DNA follows: TGTGCCCTGGGGGGTGGGGGCTACGAGCAGTACTTC.

This rearrangement joins TRBV6-4 to TRBJ1-6; D is undetermined. The CDR3 has 13 amino acids. The V gene lost 8 bases and the J gene lost 0 bases, with 5 bases spanning the gap. Germline assignment: CDR1 MRHNA and CDR2 SNTAGT. The CDR3 here is CASECSYNSPLHF. CDR3 in DNA: TGTGCCAGCGAGTGCTCCTATAATTCACCCCTCCACTTT.

The V and J genes are TRBV2 and TRBJ1-1, with unresolved D. V was clipped by 6 bases and J by 6 bases, with 11 bases between them. The germline V gene encodes CDR1 SNHLY and CDR2 FYNNEI. The CDR3 length is 12 residues. In nucleotides, the CDR3 is TGTGCCAGCAGAGACCAAGACGCTGAAGCTTTCTTT. Its protein product is CASRDQDAEAFF.

J is TRBJ1-4 and V is TRBV11-2; 7 bases agree with TRBD1. V shed 5 bases and J 4 bases; nucleotides not matched to a gene: 7. The germline V gene encodes CDR1 SGHAT and CDR2 FQNNGV. The CDR3 covers 15 residues. The CDR3 nucleotides are TGTGCCAGCAGCCCCCGACAGGGTCTTAATGAAAAACTGTTTTTT. This encodes CASSPRQGLNEKLFF. Drawing the rest from reference TRBV11-2 and TRBJ1-4, the complete variable domain is EAGVAQSPRYKIIEKRQSVAFWCNPISGHATLYWYQQILGQGPKLLIQFQNNGVVDDSQLPKDRFSAERLKGVDSTLKIQPAKLEDSAVYLCASSPRQGLNEKLFFGSGTQLSVL.

The V gene is TRBV3-1 (or the pseudogene TRBV3-2), the J gene TRBJ1-2; D gene ambiguous. The CDR3 has 14 residues. Trimming took off 1 base at V and 6 bases at J, with 12 bases between the two ends. The germline gives CDR1 LGHDT, CDR2 YNNKEL (reference sequence). The CDR3 is CASSQGLVTDGYTF. In DNA form, the CDR3 reads TGTGCCAGCAGCCAAGGTCTTGTAACCGATGGCTACACCTTC.